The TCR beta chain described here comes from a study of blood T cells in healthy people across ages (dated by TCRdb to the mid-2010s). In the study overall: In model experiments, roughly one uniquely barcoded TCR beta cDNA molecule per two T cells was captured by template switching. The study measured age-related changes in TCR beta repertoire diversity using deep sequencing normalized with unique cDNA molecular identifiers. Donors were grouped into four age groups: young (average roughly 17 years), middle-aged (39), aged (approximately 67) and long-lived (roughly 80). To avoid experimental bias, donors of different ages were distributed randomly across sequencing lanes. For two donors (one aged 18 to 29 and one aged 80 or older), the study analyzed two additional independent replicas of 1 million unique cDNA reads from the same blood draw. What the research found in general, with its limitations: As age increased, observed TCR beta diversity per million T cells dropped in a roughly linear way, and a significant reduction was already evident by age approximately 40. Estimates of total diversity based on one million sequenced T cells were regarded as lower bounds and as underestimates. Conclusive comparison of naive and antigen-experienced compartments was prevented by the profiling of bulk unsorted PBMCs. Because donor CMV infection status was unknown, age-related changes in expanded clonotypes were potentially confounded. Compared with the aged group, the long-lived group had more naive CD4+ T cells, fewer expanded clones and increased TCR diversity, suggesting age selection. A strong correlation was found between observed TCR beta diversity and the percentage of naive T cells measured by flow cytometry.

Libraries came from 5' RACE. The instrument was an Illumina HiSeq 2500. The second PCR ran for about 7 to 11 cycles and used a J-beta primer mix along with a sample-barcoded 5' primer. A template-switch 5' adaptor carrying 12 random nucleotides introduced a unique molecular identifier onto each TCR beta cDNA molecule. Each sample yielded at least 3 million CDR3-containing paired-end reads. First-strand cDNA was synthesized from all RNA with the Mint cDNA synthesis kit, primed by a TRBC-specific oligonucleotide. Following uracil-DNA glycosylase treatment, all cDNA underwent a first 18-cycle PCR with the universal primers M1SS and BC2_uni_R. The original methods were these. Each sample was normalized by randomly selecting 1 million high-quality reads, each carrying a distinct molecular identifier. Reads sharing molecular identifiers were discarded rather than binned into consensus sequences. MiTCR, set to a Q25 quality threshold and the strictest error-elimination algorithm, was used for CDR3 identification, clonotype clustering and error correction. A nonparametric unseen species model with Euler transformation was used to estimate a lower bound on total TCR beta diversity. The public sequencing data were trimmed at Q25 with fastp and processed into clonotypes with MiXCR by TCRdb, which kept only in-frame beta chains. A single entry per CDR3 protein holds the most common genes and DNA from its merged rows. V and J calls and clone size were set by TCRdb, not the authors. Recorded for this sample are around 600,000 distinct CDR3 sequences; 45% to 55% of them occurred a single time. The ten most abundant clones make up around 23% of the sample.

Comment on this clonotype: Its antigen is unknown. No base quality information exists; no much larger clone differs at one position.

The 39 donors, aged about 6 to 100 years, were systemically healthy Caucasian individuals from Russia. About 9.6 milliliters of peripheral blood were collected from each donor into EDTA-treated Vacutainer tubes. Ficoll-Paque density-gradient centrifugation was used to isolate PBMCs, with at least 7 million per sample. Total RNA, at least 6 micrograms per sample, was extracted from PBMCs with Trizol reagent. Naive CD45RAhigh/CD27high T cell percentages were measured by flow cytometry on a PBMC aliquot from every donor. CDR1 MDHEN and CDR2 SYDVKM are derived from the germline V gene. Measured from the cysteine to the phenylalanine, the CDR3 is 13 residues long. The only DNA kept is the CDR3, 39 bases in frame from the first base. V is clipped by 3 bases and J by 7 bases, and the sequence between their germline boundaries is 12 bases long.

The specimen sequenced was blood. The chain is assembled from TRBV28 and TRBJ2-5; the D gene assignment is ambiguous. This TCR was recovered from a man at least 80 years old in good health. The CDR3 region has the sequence CASSFRGYGTQYF. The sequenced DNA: TGTGCCAGCAGTTTTCGTGGTTACGGGACCCAGTACTTC.